This T cell receptor (beta chain) was recovered during a study of blood T cell repertoires in COVID-19. As for the study in general: Acute and convalescent COVID-19 specimens originated in the United States, Italy and Spain. PBMCs, B-cell-depleted T cells, or T cells provided the cDNA or gDNA that made up the material.

The assay was immunoSEQ multiplex PCR, and TCRdb's table has in-frame clones only and misses some. The sample includes around 99,000 clones, 60% to 85% of them seen just once. The CDR3 is 14 amino acids. Germline V gives CDR1 MNHEY, CDR2 SMNVEV (reference sequence). Trimming cost V 3 bases and J 10 bases, with 13 bases left between them. The sequenced sample consisted of peripheral blood. The receptor was isolated from a woman of 80 years or more with active or convalescent COVID-19. J is TRBJ1-6 and V is TRBV27, with D possibly being TRBD1 (5 bases). The CDR3 reads CASSLRGKTSPLHF. CDR3 bases: TGTGCCAGCAGTTTGCGGGGGAAAACATCACCCCTCCACTTT.